Each of the 22 T cell receptor beta chains below was sequenced from the same sample in a study of T-cell reconstitution after alpha-beta-depleted transplantation in children (dated by TCRdb to about 2016). According to the study, the label for this sample's treatment or condition signals: allogeneic hematopoietic cell transplantation with graft depleted of TCRalphabeta T cells and CD19 B cells. The library came from PCR. Sequencing was performed on an Illumina HiSeq 2500. TCR library preparation used molecular barcoding, with unique molecular identifiers applied to normalize quantification of the TCRbeta repertoire. Using fastp at Q25 and MiXCR, TCRdb reprocessed the public reads and kept productive beta chains. Each CDR3 protein appears once, grouped with its most common genes and DNA. Present in this sample are about 300,000 distinct CDR3 sequences, roughly a tenth of which were seen just once. The ten largest clones add up to approximately 7% of the sample.

The sample in question was PBMCs, obtained before TCRalphabeta/CD19-depleted stem cell transplant. The receptor source for this set is a boy in the first two years of life with acute myeloid leukemia, due to receive a stem cell transplant.

This clonotype showed up many times. The gene calls are TRBV5-6 and TRBJ1-2, with D tentatively TRBD1 (6 bases). CDR3 size: 13 residues. Germline V gene data show CDR1 as SGHDT and CDR2 as YYEEEE. Trimming removed 5 bases at V and 8 bases at J, with 16 bases between. The CDR3 spells CASSDTGLSGYTF. DNA of the CDR3: TGTGCCAGCAGTGATACAGGGTTGAGCGGCTACACCTTC.

This clonotype occurred many times. The rearrangement uses TRBV28 and TRBJ2-7, with TRBD2 identical over 10 bases. The CDR3 totals 17 residues. Germline trimming cut 0 bases from V and 3 bases from J; bases unmatched to any gene: 8. Germline assignment: CDR1 MDHEN and CDR2 SYDVKM. The CDR3 region is CASSLWALAGGRYEQYF. The CDR3 bases are TGTGCCAGCAGTTTATGGGCTTTAGCGGGGGGCCGCTACGAGCAGTACTTC.

This clonotype was counted many times. The genes are TRBV7-2 and TRBJ2-3; either TRBD1 or TRBD2 may fit D (5 bases each). The germline gives CDR1 SGHTA, CDR2 FQGNSA. V was cut by 2 bases and J by 5 bases, with 14 bases left in between. This CDR3 has 15 residues. Written as DNA, the CDR3 is TGTGCCAGCAGCTTAAAATCCGGGGCGGGAGATACGCAGTATTTT. Translation: CASSLKSGAGDTQYF. Filled out from reference TRBV7-2 and TRBJ2-3, the complete variable domain reads GAGVSQSPSNKVTEKGKDVELRCDPISGHTALYWYRQSLGQGLEFLIYFQGNSAPDKSGLPSDRFSAERTGGSVSTLTIQRTQQEDSAVYLCASSLKSGAGDTQYFGPGTRLTVL.

This clonotype was counted at least ten times. The CDR3 DNA reads as TGCAGTGCTAGTACTTTCCGCGATGGCTACACCTTC. It codes for CSASTFRDGYTF. The chain joins TRBV20-1 to TRBJ1-2; no clear D gene. In germline, CDR1 is DFQATT, CDR2 SNEGSKA (reference sequence). The CDR3 covers 12 residues. V was trimmed by 3 bases and J by 6 bases, leaving 11 bases between them.

The V gene is TRBV20-1, the J gene TRBJ2-3, with D possibly TRBD1 on 6 matching bases. Trimming took off 0 bases at V and 0 bases at J, with 10 bases between the two ends. From germline, CDR1 is DFQATT and CDR2 SNEGSKA (reference sequence). The CDR3 runs to 15 residues. CDR3 loop: CSAREWQGSTDTQYF. The CDR3 DNA reads TGCAGTGCTAGAGAATGGCAGGGGAGCACAGATACGCAGTATTTT.

The chain links TRBV19 to TRBJ1-1; D is unclear. This CDR3 comprises 17 residues. Germline V CDR1 and CDR2: LNHDA, SQIVND (reference sequence). Trimming left V 0 bases short and J 1 base short, with 15 bases between. The CDR3 DNA reads TGTGCCAGTAGTATAGAGGTTCGGGGTGGATCGAACACTGAAGCTTTCTTT. Translated: CASSIEVRGGSNTEAFF.

The chain combines TRBV13 with TRBJ2-1; D possibly corresponds to TRBD2 (5 bases). The CDR3 runs to 15 residues. Germline-derived CDR1 and CDR2 are PRHDT and FYEKMQ (reference sequence). Trimming took off 2 bases at V and 4 bases at J, with 12 bases between the two ends. This CDR3 is CASSLRRTGYNEQFF. Here the CDR3 DNA reads TGTGCCAGCAGCTTAAGGAGGACGGGTTACAATGAGCAGTTCTTC.

For this clonotype: Possible read error: a much larger clone is one base away. This sequence joins TRBV11-2 and TRBJ2-7; 15 nucleotides line up with TRBD2. Germline V lookup: CDR1 SGHAT, CDR2 FQNNGV. The CDR3 is 18 amino acids. The trim removed 5 bases at V and 3 bases at J, leaving 11 bases unmatched. The CDR3 here is CASSVGTSGGRSLYEQYF. CDR3 in DNA: TGTGCCAGCAGCGTAGGGACTAGCGGGGGGAGGTCTCTCTACGAGCAGTACTTC. Full variable domain (rest looked up from reference TRBV11-2 and TRBJ2-7): EAGVAQSPRYKIIEKRQSVAFWCNPISGHATLYWYQQILGQGPKLLIQFQNNGVVDDSQLPKDRFSAERLKGVDSTLKIQPAKLEDSAVYLCASSVGTSGGRSLYEQYFGPGTRLTVT.

This clonotype was observed many times. The CDR3 DNA follows: TGTGCCAGCAGCCAAGAAGACAGGGTTGGGAACACTGAAGCTTTCTTT. It yields the protein CASSQEDRVGNTEAFF. The chain recombines TRBV3-1 with TRBJ1-1; 7 bases are shared with TRBD1. In germline, CDR1 is LGHDT, CDR2 YNNKEL (reference sequence). The CDR3 has 16 amino acids. The trim removed 0 bases at V and 1 base at J, leaving 5 bases unmatched. Variable domain in full (rest from reference TRBV3-1 and TRBJ1-1): DTAVSQTPKYLVTQMGNDKSIKCEQNLGHDTMYWYKQDSKKFLKIMFSYNNKELIINETVPNRFSPKSPDKAHLNLHINSLELGDSAVYFCASSQEDRVGNTEAFFGQGTRLTVV.

For this clonotype: A much bigger clone sits one base away, suggesting this may be a read error. The chain is built from TRBV7-9 and TRBJ1-3, with D hard to call. The CDR3 has 15 residues. Per germline, CDR1 SEHNR and CDR2 FQNEAQ (reference sequence). CDR3 in amino acids: CASSLGGYSGNTIDF. DNA of the CDR3: TGTGCCAGCAGCTTAGGGGGATACTCTGGAAACACCATAGATTTT.

As concerns this clonotype: Just one base apart from a much larger clone, this may be a read error. The chain is built from TRBV2 and TRBJ2-4; 7 nucleotides match TRBD1. Germline V lookup: CDR1 SNHLY, CDR2 FYNNEI. The CDR3 loop spans 16 amino acids. The trim removed 5 bases at V and 0 bases at J, leaving 7 bases unmatched. The CDR3 loop reads CASSFRQGIAKNIQYF. CDR3 DNA sequence: TGTGCCAGCAGTTTTAGACAGGGAATAGCCAAAAACATTCAGTACTTC.

The rearrangement uses TRBV12-3 or TRBV12-4 and TRBJ2-5; 8 bases agree with TRBD1. With V trimmed by 0 bases and J by 3 bases, 3 bases remained unmatched. The CDR3 consists of 15 residues. The CDR3 here is CASSLALTGEETQYF. CDR3 in DNA: TGTGCCAGCAGTTTAGCGCTGACAGGGGAAGAGACCCAGTACTTC.

This clonotype was seen repeatedly, ten times or more. This chain joins TRBV6-5 and TRBJ1-4; 7 nucleotides line up with TRBD1. Trimming at V came to 4 bases and at J to 2 bases, leaving 4 bases not matched to a gene. From germline, CDR1 is MNHEY and CDR2 SVGAGI. The CDR3 has 15 amino acids. CDR3 loop: CASSFGTATNEKLFF. Written as DNA, the CDR3 is TGTGCCAGCAGTTTCGGGACAGCGACTAATGAAAAACTGTTTTTT.

This clonotype was observed at least ten times. The rearrangement links TRBV29-1 to TRBJ2-7; D gene ambiguous. Trimming removed 1 base at V and 5 bases at J, with 9 bases between. This CDR3 has 12 residues. The germline V gene has CDR1 SQVTM and CDR2 ANQGSEA. CDR3 sequence (DNA): TGCAGCGTTGAAGGGCGGCCACACGAGCAGTACTTC. This codes for CSVEGRPHEQYF.

This clonotype has a count of ten or more. The rearrangement links TRBV5-6 to TRBJ2-1; D not certain. The CDR3 extends over 13 amino acids. The germline V and J ends were trimmed by 2 bases and 5 bases, with 8 bases remaining between them. The V gene's germline CDR1 is SGHDT and CDR2 YYEEEE. This chain's CDR3 is CASSLPPHNEQFF. The CDR3 nucleotides read TGTGCCAGCAGCTTACCCCCCCACAATGAGCAGTTCTTC.

This clonotype came up many times. V usage is TRBV20-1 and J usage is TRBJ2-7; tentative D call: TRBD1 (7 bases). Germline CDR1 DFQATT, CDR2 SNEGSKA (reference sequence). The CDR3 length is 13 residues. Trimming removed 4 bases at V and 3 bases at J, with 13 bases between. As DNA, the CDR3 is TGCAGTGCTACAGGGGGGACTGGCTACGAGCAGTACTTC. It translates to CSATGGTGYEQYF.

This clonotype came up many times. The rearrangement links TRBV28 to TRBJ2-1, with 8 bases aligning to TRBD2. Germline assignment: CDR1 MDHEN and CDR2 SYDVKM. The CDR3 has 14 residues. V gave up 5 bases and J gave up 8 bases; unmatched junction bases: 8. CDR3 coding DNA: TGTGCCAGCAGTCCTAGCGGGTCGCCGGATGAGCAGTTCTTC. Translating gives CASSPSGSPDEQFF.

Many counts were recorded for this clonotype. This chain links TRBV12-3 or TRBV12-4 with TRBJ1-5; D possibly corresponds to TRBD1 (5 bases). This CDR3 comprises 11 residues. Trimming took off 6 bases at V and 9 bases at J, with 9 bases between the two ends. DNA of the CDR3: TGTGCCAGCAGCTTCCAGGGGCCCCAGCATTTT. Amino acids: CASSFQGPQHF.

V and J are TRBV7-3 and TRBJ2-1; D is unclear. There are 16 residues in the CDR3. Germline CDR1 reads SGHTA; CDR2 reads FQGTGA. Deletions cut 6 bases from V and 3 bases from J, with 18 bases between. The CDR3 region is CASRWGGPRYYNEQFF. In nucleotides, the CDR3 is TGTGCCAGCAGGTGGGGTGGGCCACGCTACTACAATGAGCAGTTCTTC.

This clonotype was seen at least ten times. The chain links TRBV5-1 to TRBJ2-3, with D uncertain. Trimming pared 0 bases from V and 2 bases from J, leaving 7 bases between. The CDR3 is 14 residues long. Germline CDR1 reads SGHRS; CDR2 reads YFSETQ. The chain's CDR3 is CASSLGTATDTQYF. The CDR3 DNA reads as TGCGCCAGCAGCTTGGGGACGGCCACAGATACGCAGTATTTT.

On this clonotype: This may arise from a read error, as a much more abundant clone is one base away. The gene calls are TRBV7-9 and TRBJ2-7; D remains unclear. CDR3 length: 14 residues. Germline values: CDR1 SEHNR, CDR2 FQNEAQ (reference sequence). The CDR3: CATSLGQWNYEQYF. For the CDR3, the DNA is TGTGCCACCAGCCTTGGTCAGTGGAATTACGAGCAGTACTTC.

The chain recombines TRBV28 with TRBJ2-7, with 8 bases matching TRBD2. The ends lost 6 bases at V and 12 bases at J; junction bases unmatched: 10. The CDR3 totals 12 residues. The germline V gene has CDR1 MDHEN and CDR2 SYDVKM. CDR3 bases: TGTGCCAGCAGCCCCCTCACTAGCGGTGCGTACTTC. It encodes CASSPLTSGAYF.